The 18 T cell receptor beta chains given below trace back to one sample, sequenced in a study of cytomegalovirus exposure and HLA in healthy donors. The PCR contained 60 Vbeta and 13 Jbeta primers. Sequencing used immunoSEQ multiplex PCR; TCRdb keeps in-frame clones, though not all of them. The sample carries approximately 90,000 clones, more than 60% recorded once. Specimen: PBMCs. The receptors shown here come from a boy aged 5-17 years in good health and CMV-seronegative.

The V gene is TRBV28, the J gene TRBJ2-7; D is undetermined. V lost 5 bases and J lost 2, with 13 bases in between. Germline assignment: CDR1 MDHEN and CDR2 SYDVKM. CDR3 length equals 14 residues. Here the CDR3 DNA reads TGTGCCAGCAGTATCCTAACCAGGACCTACGAGCAGTACTTC. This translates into CASSILTRTYEQYF.

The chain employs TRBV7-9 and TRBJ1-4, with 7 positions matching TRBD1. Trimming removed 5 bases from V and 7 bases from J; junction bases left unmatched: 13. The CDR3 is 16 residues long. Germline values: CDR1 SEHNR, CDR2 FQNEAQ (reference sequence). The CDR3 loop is CASSIPAGTEIEKLFF. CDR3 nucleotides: TGTGCCAGCAGCATTCCCGCCGGGACAGAAATTGAAAAACTGTTTTTT. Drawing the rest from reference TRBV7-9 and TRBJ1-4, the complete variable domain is DTGVSQNPRHKITKRGQNVTFRCDPISEHNRLYWYRQTLGQGPEFLTYFQNEAQLEKSRLLSDRFSAERPKGSFSTLEIQRTEQGDSAMYLCASSIPAGTEIEKLFFGSGTQLSVL.

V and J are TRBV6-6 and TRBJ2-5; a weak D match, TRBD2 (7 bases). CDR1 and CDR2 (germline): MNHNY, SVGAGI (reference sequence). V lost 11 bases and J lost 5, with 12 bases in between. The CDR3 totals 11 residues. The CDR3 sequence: CAVGGVETQYF. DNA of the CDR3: TGTGCCGTAGGGGGGGTCGAGACCCAGTACTTC.

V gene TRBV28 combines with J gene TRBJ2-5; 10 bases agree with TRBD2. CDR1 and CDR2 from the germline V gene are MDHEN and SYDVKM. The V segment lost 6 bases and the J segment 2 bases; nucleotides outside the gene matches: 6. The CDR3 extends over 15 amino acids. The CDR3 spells CASRRTSGTQETQYF. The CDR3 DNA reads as TGTGCCAGCAGACGGACTAGCGGAACGCAAGAGACCCAGTACTTC.

CDR3 sequence (DNA): TGTGCCAGCAGCCCCGGACTAGCGGGACAAGAGACCCAGTACTTC. Translation: CASSPGLAGQETQYF. V usage is TRBV7-3 and J usage is TRBJ2-5; 12 positions agree with TRBD2. CDR1 is SGHTA and CDR2 is FQGTGA in the germline V gene. V dropped 5 bases and J dropped 2; count of bases not matched to a gene: 3. This CDR3 has 15 residues.

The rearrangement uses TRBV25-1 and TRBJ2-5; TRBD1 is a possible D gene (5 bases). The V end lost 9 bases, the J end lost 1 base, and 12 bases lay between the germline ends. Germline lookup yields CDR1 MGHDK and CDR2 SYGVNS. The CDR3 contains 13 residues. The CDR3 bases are TGTGCCAGTTCAGGGCAGGGCCAAGAGACCCAGTACTTC. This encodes CASSGQGQETQYF.

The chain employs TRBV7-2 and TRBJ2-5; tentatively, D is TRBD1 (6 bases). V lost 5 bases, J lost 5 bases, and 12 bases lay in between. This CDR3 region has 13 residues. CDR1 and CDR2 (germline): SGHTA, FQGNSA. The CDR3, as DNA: TGTGCCAGCAGCGAACAGGGTTGGGAGACCCAGTACTTC. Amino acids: CASSEQGWETQYF.

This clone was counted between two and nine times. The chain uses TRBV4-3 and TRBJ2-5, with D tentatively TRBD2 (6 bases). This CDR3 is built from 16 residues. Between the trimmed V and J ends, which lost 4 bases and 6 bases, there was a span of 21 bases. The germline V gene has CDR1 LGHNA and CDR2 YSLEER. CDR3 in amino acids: CASSPFLGEVVKTQYF. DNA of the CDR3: TGCGCCAGCAGCCCCTTCCTAGGGGAGGTTGTCAAGACCCAGTACTTC.

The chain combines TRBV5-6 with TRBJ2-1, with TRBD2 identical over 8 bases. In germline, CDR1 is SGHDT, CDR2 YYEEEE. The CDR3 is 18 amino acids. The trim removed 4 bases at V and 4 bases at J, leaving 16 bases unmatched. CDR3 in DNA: TGTGCCAGCAGCCTCAACGGGGGGGGAGAGCTTTTTTACAATGAGCAGTTCTTC. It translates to CASSLNGGGELFYNEQFF. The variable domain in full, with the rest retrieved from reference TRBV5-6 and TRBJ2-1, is DAGVTQSPTHLIKTRGQQVTLRCSPKSGHDTVSWYQQALGQGPQFIFQYYEEEERQRGNFPDRFSGHQFPNYSSELNVNALLLGDSALYLCASSLNGGGELFYNEQFFGPGTRLTVL.

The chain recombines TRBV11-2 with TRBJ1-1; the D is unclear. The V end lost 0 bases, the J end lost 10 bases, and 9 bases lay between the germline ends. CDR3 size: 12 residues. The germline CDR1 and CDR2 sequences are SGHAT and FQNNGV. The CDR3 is CASSLDRDRAFF. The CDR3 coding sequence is TGTGCCAGCAGCTTAGATCGGGATAGAGCTTTCTTT.

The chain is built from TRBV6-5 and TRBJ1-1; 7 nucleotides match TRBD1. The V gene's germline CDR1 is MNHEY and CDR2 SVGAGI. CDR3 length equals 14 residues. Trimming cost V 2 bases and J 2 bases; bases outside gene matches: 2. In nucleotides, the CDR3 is TGTGCCAGCAGTTACACAGGGGTAAACACTGAAGCTTTCTTT. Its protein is CASSYTGVNTEAFF.

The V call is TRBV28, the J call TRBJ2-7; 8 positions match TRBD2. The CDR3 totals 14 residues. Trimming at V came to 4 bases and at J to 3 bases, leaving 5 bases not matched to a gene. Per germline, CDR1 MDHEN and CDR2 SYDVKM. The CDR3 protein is CASSSTSANYEQYF. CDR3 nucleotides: TGTGCCAGCAGTTCGACTAGCGCCAACTACGAGCAGTACTTC.

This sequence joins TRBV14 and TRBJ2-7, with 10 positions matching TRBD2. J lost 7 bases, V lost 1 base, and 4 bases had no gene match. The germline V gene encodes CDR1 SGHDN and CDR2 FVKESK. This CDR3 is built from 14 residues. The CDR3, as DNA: TGTGCCAGCAGCCAAGTAATACTAGCGGGGGAGCAGTACTTC. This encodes CASSQVILAGEQYF.

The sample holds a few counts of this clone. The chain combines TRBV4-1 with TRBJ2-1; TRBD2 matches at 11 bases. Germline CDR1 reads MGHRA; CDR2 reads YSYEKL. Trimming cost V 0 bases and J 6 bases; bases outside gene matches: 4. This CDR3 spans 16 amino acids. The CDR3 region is CASSQEATSGVNEQFF. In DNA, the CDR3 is TGCGCCAGCAGCCAAGAAGCGACTAGCGGGGTCAATGAGCAGTTCTTC.

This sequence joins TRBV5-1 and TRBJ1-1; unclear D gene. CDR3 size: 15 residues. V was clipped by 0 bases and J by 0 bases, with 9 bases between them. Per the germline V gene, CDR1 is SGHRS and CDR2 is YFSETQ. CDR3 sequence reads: CASSLAAGMNTEAFF. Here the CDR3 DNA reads TGCGCCAGCAGCTTGGCCGCAGGCATGAACACTGAAGCTTTCTTT. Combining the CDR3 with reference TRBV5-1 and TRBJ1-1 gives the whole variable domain KAGVTQTPRYLIKTRGQQVTLSCSPISGHRSVSWYQQTPGQGLQFLFEYFSETQRNKGNFPGRFSGRQFSNSRSEMNVSTLELGDSALYLCASSLAAGMNTEAFFGQGTRLTVV.

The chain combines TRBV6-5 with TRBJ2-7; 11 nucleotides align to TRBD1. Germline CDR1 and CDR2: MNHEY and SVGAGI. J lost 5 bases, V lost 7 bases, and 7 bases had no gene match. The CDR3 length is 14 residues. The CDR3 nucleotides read TGTGCCAGCACATGGGACAGGGGGTTGAACGAGCAGTACTTC. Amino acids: CASTWDRGLNEQYF.

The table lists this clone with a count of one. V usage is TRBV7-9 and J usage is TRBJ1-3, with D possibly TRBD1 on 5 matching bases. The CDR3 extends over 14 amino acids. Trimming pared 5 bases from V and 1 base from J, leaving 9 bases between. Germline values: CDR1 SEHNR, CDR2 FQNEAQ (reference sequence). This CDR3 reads CASSPDTSGNTIYF. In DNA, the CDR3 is TGTGCCAGCAGCCCGGACACTTCTGGAAACACCATATATTTT.

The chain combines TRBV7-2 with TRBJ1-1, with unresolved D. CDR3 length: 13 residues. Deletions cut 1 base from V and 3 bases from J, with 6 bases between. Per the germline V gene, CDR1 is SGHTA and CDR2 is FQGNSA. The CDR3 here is CASSLVTDTEAFF. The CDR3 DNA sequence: TGTGCCAGCAGCTTAGTTACGGACACTGAAGCTTTCTTT.